Below, one T cell receptor beta chain is given with its context. V lost 4 bases and J lost 10, with 8 bases in between. Germline CDR1 is MGHDK and CDR2 is SYGVNS. The CDR3 runs 11 residues. This record comes from a study of blood T cell repertoires in COVID-19. Study information: Sample material is recorded as cDNA or gDNA derived from T cells, B-cell-depleted T cells, or PBMCs.

Only in-frame clones appear in the TCRdb table, and some are missing; sequencing was by immunoSEQ multiplex PCR. The data show about 240,000 clones, 87% seen once. The clonotype originates from a woman aged 25 to 45 with acute COVID-19. The rearrangement links TRBV25-1 to TRBJ2-1; the D is unclear. The sample taken for sequencing was PBMCs or T cells enriched from blood (not recorded which). The CDR3 coding sequence is TGTGCCAGCAGTGTGGTACAAGAGCAGTTCTTC. This sequence encodes CASSVVQEQFF. The full variable domain, with the rest looked up from reference TRBV25-1 and TRBJ2-1, is EADIYQTPRYLVIGTGKKITLECSQTMGHDKMYWYQQDPGMELHLIHYSYGVNSTEKGDLSSESTVSRIRTEHFPLTLESARPSHTSQYLCASSVVQEQFFGPGTRLTVL.